The 3 T cell receptor beta chains in this list originate from one sample, sequenced in a study of graft-versus-host responses after intestinal transplantation. Data came from immunoSEQ multiplex PCR; TCRdb stores just in-frame clones and leaves some out. Found here are thousands of clones, 68% of them singletons; the top ten hold 4% to 6%. Intraepithelial and lamina propria lymphocytes were freed from processed graft tissue. Specimen: ileum tissue, collected less than 60 days after transplant. These receptors all come from a human patient who received an intestinal transplant, so some T cells may come from the graft donor.

This clone was observed a single time. The chain combines TRBV19 with TRBJ1-1; no clear D gene. V was clipped by 3 bases and J by 0 bases, with 11 bases between them. The CDR3 totals 15 residues. The germline gives CDR1 LNHDA, CDR2 SQIVND (reference sequence). CDR3: CASSMFEALNTEAFF. For the CDR3, the DNA is TGTGCCAGTAGTATGTTTGAGGCTCTGAACACTGAAGCTTTCTTT.

The chain combines TRBV5-1 with TRBJ2-1; D ambiguous. The CDR3 contains 11 residues. CDR1 is SGHRS and CDR2 is YFSETQ in the germline V gene. Trimming removed 6 bases from V and 9 bases from J, with 10 bases in between. The CDR3 here is CASTLHGEQFF. The CDR3 DNA reads as TGCGCCAGCACCCTGCACGGTGAGCAGTTCTTC.

The rearrangement links TRBV19 to TRBJ1-5, with TRBD1 matching 7 bases. The germline V gene encodes CDR1 LNHDA and CDR2 SQIVND (reference sequence). The ends lost 5 bases at V and 6 bases at J; junction bases unmatched: 4. This CDR3 spans 13 amino acids. CDR3 sequence reads: CASSLQGSQPQHF. The CDR3 nucleotides read TGTGCCAGTAGTTTACAGGGGTCTCAGCCCCAGCATTTT. The full variable domain, completed using reference TRBV19 and TRBJ1-5, is DGGITQSPKYLFRKEGQNVTLSCEQNLNHDAMYWYRQDPGQGLRLIYYSQIVNDFQKGDIAEGYSVSREKKESFPLTVTSAQKNPTAFYLCASSLQGSQPQHFGDGTRLSIL.